These T cell receptor beta chains were read from a single sample in a study of identical twins. TCRdb called the 5' RACE reads again in MiXCR, with one record for every CDR3 protein. This table has a few hundred thousand distinct CDR3 sequences, about 10% appearing once. The sequencing input was naive T cells sorted from blood. These TCRs come from a woman in her forties or fifties in good health. The conserved cysteine and the conserved F or W are not part of the CDR3 here. The order of the fields is J gene, V gene, CDR3 protein.

j_gene: TRBJ2-1
v_gene: TRBV5-1
CDR3aa: ASSSGPSGGYNEQF

j_gene: TRBJ2-5
v_gene: TRBV15
CDR3aa: ATSIYRAQETQY

j_gene: TRBJ1-4
v_gene: TRBV7-9
CDR3aa: ASSPTGNIEKLF

j_gene: TRBJ2-1
v_gene: TRBV15
CDR3aa: ATSRGGSVNEQF

j_gene: TRBJ2-6
v_gene: TRBV7-9
CDR3aa: ASSLDGSGANVLT

j_gene: TRBJ2-6
v_gene: TRBV5-1
CDR3aa: ASSLVPQGAKGSGANVLT

j_gene: TRBJ1-6
v_gene: TRBV3-1
CDR3aa: ASSQEWGRNSPLH

j_gene: TRBJ2-7
v_gene: TRBV21-1
CDR3aa: ASSIRLTVYEQY

j_gene: TRBJ2-1
v_gene: TRBV12-3/TRBV12-4
CDR3aa: ASNIWGDSGYNEQF

j_gene: TRBJ2-2
v_gene: TRBV29-1
CDR3aa: SVDWQGIGELF

j_gene: TRBJ1-2
v_gene: TRBV24-1
CDR3aa: ATSESGTRYGYT

j_gene: TRBJ2-1
v_gene: TRBV12-3/TRBV12-4
CDR3aa: ASSQFREQQF

j_gene: TRBJ2-7
v_gene: TRBV5-1
CDR3aa: ASSLAGGGSLDEQY

j_gene: TRBJ2-5
v_gene: TRBV3-1
CDR3aa: ASSPGTTKQTQY

j_gene: TRBJ1-3
v_gene: TRBV6-6
CDR3aa: ASSKQIPPGNTIY

j_gene: TRBJ2-1
v_gene: TRBV2
CDR3aa: ASQGSPGSRKSSYNEQF

j_gene: TRBJ1-1
v_gene: TRBV2
CDR3aa: ASSGGLEGLDTEAF

j_gene: TRBJ1-1
v_gene: TRBV6-2/TRBV6-3
CDR3aa: ASSPGWGTEAF

j_gene: TRBJ2-1
v_gene: TRBV20-1
CDR3aa: SARPTATPYNEQF

j_gene: TRBJ2-1
v_gene: TRBV5-4
CDR3aa: ASSFGPNEQF

j_gene: TRBJ1-1
v_gene: TRBV5-8
CDR3aa: ASSLESNTEAF

j_gene: TRBJ2-3
v_gene: TRBV11-3
CDR3aa: ASSVGLSDTDTQY

j_gene: TRBJ2-7
v_gene: TRBV3-1
CDR3aa: ASSPKTSGSYEQY

j_gene: TRBJ1-1
v_gene: TRBV11-2
CDR3aa: ASSFRGTVLEAF

j_gene: TRBJ1-4
v_gene: TRBV11-2
CDR3aa: ASSFGSAGEKLF

j_gene: TRBJ2-5
v_gene: TRBV6-5
CDR3aa: ASSYPAGTQY

j_gene: TRBJ1-1
v_gene: TRBV5-1
CDR3aa: ASSLWDGPNTEAF

j_gene: TRBJ2-3
v_gene: TRBV6-1
CDR3aa: ASSEETGGPDTQY

j_gene: TRBJ1-1
v_gene: TRBV6-1
CDR3aa: ASSEVAGGTEAF

j_gene: TRBJ2-2
v_gene: TRBV28
CDR3aa: ASSLGALTGELF

j_gene: TRBJ2-3
v_gene: TRBV4-2
CDR3aa: ASSQVGLAGGMADTQY

j_gene: TRBJ2-7
v_gene: TRBV3-1
CDR3aa: ASSPGVPVGYEQY

j_gene: TRBJ2-2
v_gene: TRBV7-8
CDR3aa: ASKVVVDTGELF

j_gene: TRBJ2-1
v_gene: TRBV25-1
CDR3aa: ASSPQGQGNDNEQF

j_gene: TRBJ2-1
v_gene: TRBV20-1
CDR3aa: SADSGSGEQF

j_gene: TRBJ1-5
v_gene: TRBV10-2
CDR3aa: ASSDHGNQPQH

j_gene: TRBJ2-1
v_gene: TRBV12-3/TRBV12-4
CDR3aa: ATARMGLSYEQF

j_gene: TRBJ2-1
v_gene: TRBV29-1
CDR3aa: SVDHRGNEQF

j_gene: TRBJ2-1
v_gene: TRBV20-1
CDR3aa: SASGSPGTLYEQF

j_gene: TRBJ2-5
v_gene: TRBV27
CDR3aa: ASRTSGRGETQY

j_gene: TRBJ2-1
v_gene: TRBV9
CDR3aa: ASSVVPGLGDNEQF

j_gene: TRBJ2-7
v_gene: TRBV5-1
CDR3aa: ASSSGGGTYEQY

j_gene: TRBJ2-5
v_gene: TRBV27
CDR3aa: ASSMTSFEETQY

j_gene: TRBJ2-3
v_gene: TRBV20-1
CDR3aa: SARVPWRGRSTDTQY

j_gene: TRBJ1-5
v_gene: TRBV20-1
CDR3aa: SARPGQGNQPQH

j_gene: TRBJ1-1
v_gene: TRBV6-5
CDR3aa: ASQVLNTEAF

j_gene: TRBJ1-2
v_gene: TRBV7-9
CDR3aa: ASSLMGMVGYGYT

j_gene: TRBJ2-7
v_gene: TRBV27
CDR3aa: ASKGQGYEQY

j_gene: TRBJ2-7
v_gene: TRBV24-1
CDR3aa: ATSGADRAHEQY

j_gene: TRBJ2-3
v_gene: TRBV12-3/TRBV12-4
CDR3aa: ASSLSLGGRGTDTQY

j_gene: TRBJ2-1
v_gene: TRBV20-1
CDR3aa: SARTSAYNEQF

j_gene: TRBJ2-1
v_gene: TRBV29-1
CDR3aa: SVGRLSSSSYNEQF

j_gene: TRBJ1-4
v_gene: TRBV4-1
CDR3aa: ASSLSDRGGEKLF

j_gene: TRBJ2-1
v_gene: TRBV20-1
CDR3aa: SAPGLAGVEGEQF

j_gene: TRBJ2-1
v_gene: TRBV13
CDR3aa: ASSLGARYNEQF

j_gene: TRBJ2-1
v_gene: TRBV7-9
CDR3aa: ASSIGQGGNNEQF

j_gene: TRBJ2-5
v_gene: TRBV19
CDR3aa: ASTGQGAGTQY

j_gene: TRBJ2-1
v_gene: TRBV7-9
CDR3aa: ASSREGDRRWF

j_gene: TRBJ2-3
v_gene: TRBV24-1
CDR3aa: AAAPGHNTDTQY